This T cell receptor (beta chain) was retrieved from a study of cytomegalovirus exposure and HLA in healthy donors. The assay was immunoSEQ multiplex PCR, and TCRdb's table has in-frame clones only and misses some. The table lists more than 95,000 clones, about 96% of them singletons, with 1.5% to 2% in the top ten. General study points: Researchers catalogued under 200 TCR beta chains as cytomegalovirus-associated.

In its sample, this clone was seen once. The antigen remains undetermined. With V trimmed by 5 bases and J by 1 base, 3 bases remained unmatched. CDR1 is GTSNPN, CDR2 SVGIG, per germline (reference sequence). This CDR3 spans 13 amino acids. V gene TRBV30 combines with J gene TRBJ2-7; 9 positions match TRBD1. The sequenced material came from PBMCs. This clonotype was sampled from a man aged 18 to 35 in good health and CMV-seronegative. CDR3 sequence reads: CAWGTGLSYEQYF. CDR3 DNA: TGTGCCTGGGGGACAGGGTTATCCTACGAGCAGTACTTC.